This TCR beta chain stems from a study of T cell changes during pregnancy in multiple sclerosis. The CDR3 runs to 14 residues. Germline CDR1 is MNHEY and CDR2 is SMNVEV (reference sequence). Trimming removed 4 bases from V and 0 bases from J, with 9 bases in between. Assay: immunoSEQ multiplex PCR; the TCRdb copy retains only in-frame clones and omits some. The data hold about 97,000 clones, with about nine tenths observed a single time. The source was peripheral blood, collected in the second trimester of pregnancy. This clonotype originated in a female donor in good health, enrolled as a control in a pregnancy study. The V and J genes are TRBV27 and TRBJ1-2; possibly TRBD1 for D (6 bases). CDR3 residues: CASSSTGSNYGYTF. CDR3 DNA sequence: TGTGCCAGCAGTTCGACAGGTTCTAACTATGGCTACACCTTC.